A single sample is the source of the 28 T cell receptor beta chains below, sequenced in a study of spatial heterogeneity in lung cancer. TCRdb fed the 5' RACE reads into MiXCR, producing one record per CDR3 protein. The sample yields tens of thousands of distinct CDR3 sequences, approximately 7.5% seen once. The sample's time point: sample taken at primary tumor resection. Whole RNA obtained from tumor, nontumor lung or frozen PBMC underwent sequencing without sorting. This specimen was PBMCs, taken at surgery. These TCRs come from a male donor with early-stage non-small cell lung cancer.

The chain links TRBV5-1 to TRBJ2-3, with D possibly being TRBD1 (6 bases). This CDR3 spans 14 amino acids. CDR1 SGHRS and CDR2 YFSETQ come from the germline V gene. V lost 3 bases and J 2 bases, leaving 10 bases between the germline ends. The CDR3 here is CASSSRGDTDTQYF. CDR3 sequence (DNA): TGCGCCAGCAGCTCCAGGGGAGACACAGATACGCAGTATTTT.

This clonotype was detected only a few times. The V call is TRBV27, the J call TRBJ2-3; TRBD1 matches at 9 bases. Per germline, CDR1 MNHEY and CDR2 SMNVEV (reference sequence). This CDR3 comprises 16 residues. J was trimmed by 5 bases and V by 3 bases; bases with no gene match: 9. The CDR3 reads CASSFLQGAEGDTQYF. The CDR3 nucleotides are TGTGCCAGCAGTTTCCTACAGGGGGCCGAGGGAGATACGCAGTATTTT.

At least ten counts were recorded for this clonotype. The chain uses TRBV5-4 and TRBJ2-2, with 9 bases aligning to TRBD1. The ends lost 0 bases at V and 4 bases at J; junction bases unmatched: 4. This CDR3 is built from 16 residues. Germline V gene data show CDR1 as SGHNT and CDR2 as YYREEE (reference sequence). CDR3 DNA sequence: TGTGCCAGCAGCTTGGACAGGGGGCCCCCCACCGGGGAGCTGTTTTTT. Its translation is CASSLDRGPPTGELFF.

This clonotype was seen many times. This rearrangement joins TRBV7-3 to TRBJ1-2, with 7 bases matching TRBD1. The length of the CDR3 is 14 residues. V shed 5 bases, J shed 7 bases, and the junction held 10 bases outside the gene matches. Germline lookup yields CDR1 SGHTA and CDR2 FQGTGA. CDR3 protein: CASSPNDRAGGYTF. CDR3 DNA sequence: TGTGCCAGCAGCCCAAACGACAGGGCTGGTGGCTACACCTTC.

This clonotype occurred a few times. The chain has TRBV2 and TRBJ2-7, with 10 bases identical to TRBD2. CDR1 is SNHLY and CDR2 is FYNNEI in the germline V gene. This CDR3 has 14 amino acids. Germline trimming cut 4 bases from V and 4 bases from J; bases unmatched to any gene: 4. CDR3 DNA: TGTGCCAGCAGTGTTCGGACTAGCGGATACGAGCAGTACTTC. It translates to CASSVRTSGYEQYF.

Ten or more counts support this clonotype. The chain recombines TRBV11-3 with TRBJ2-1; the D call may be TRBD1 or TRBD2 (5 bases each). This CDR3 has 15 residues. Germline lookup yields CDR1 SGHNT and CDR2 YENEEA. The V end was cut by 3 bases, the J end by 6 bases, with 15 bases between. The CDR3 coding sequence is TGTGCCAGCAGCTTTTCAGAGGGGCCCTTCAATGAGCAGTTCTTC. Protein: CASSFSEGPFNEQFF.

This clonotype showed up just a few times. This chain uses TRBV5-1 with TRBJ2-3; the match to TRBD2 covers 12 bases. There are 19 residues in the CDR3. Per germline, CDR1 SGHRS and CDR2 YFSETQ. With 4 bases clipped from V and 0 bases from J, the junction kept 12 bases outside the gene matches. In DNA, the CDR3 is TGCGCCAGCAGCCTGGACAGAGACGGACTAGCGGGAAGCACAGATACGCAGTATTTT. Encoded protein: CASSLDRDGLAGSTDTQYF.

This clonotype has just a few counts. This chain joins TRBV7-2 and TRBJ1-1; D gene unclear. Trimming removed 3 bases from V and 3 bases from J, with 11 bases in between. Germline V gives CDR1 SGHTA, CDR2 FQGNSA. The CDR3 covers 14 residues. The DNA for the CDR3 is TGTGCCAGCAGCTTGCGGACTGAGGACACTGAAGCTTTCTTT. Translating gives CASSLRTEDTEAFF.

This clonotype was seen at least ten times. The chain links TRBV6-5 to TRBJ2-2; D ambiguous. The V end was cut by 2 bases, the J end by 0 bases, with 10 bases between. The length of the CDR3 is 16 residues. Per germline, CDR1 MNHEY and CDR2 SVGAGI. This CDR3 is CASSYQTRSNTGELFF. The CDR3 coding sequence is TGTGCCAGCAGTTACCAGACACGATCGAACACCGGGGAGCTGTTTTTT.

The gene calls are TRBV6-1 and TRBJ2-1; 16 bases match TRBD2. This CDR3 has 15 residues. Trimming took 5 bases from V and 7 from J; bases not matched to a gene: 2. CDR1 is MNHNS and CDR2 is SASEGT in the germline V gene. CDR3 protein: CASSQGLAGGNEQFF. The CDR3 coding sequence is TGTGCCAGCAGTCAGGGACTAGCGGGAGGGAATGAGCAGTTCTTC.

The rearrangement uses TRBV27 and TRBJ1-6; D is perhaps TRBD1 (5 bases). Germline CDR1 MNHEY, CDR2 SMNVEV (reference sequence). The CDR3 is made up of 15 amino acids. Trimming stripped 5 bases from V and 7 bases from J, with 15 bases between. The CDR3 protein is CASSLSAGLNSPLHF. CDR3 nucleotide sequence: TGTGCCAGCAGTCTTTCGGCAGGGTTAAATTCACCCCTCCACTTT.

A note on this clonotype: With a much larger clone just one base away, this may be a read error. CDR3 DNA: TGCAATGCTCCCGGGACAGGGAATGTGGATACGCAGTATTTT. Its translation: CNAPGTGNVDTQYF. This chain uses TRBV20-1 with TRBJ2-3; 9 positions match TRBD1. From germline, CDR1 is DFQATT and CDR2 SNEGSKA (reference sequence). The CDR3 spans 14 residues.

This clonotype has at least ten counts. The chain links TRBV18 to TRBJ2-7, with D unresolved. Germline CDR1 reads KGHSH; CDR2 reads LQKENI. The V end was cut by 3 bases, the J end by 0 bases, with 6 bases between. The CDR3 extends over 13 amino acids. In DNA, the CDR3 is TGTGCCAGCTCACCTCCAAGCTCCTACGAGCAGTACGTC. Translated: CASSPPSSYEQYV.

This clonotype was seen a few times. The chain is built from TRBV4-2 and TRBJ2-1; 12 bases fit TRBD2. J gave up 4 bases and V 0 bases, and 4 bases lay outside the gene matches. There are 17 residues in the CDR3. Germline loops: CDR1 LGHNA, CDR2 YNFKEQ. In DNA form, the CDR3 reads TGTGCCAGCAGCCAAGATCCTAGCGGGGGGGGTTACAATGAGCAGTTCTTC. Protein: CASSQDPSGGGYNEQFF.

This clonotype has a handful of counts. The chain's CDR3 is CSAPPVLGQETQYF. CDR3 sequence (DNA): TGCAGTGCTCCGCCCGTCCTGGGCCAAGAGACCCAGTACTTC. V gene TRBV20-1 combines with J gene TRBJ2-5, with D uncertain. The CDR3 is 14 amino acids. V lost 5 bases, J lost 1 base, and 14 bases lay in between. Germline values: CDR1 DFQATT, CDR2 SNEGSKA (reference sequence).

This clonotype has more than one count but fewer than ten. DNA for the CDR3: TGTGCCAGCAGTAGGAGGGAATCCTACAATGAGCAGTTCTTC. This translates into CASSRRESYNEQFF. The chain is built from TRBV6-5 and TRBJ2-1; tentative D call: TRBD2 (6 bases). V shed 5 bases and J shed 1 base, with 9 bases lying between them. The CDR3 contains 14 residues. Germline CDR1 reads MNHEY; CDR2 reads SVGAGI.

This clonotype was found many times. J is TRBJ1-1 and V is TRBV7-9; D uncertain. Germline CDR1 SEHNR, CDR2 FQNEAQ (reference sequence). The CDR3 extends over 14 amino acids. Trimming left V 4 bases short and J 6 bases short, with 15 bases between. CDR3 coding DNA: TGTGCCAGCAGCTCCCCCCGGGTTGACGCTGAAGCTTTCTTT. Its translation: CASSSPRVDAEAFF.

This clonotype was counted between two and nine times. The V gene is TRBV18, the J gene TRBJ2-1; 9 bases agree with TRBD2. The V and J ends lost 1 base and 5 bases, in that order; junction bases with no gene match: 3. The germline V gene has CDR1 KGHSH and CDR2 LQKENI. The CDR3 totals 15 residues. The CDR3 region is CASSPLAGANNEQFF. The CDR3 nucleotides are TGTGCCAGCTCACCACTAGCGGGAGCCAACAATGAGCAGTTCTTC.

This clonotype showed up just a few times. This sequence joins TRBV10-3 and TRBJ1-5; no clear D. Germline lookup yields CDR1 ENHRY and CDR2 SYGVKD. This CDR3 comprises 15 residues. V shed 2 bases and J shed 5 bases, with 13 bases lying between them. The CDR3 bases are TGTGCCATCAGTGAGACTAAGGGAAGGGATCAGCCCCAGCATTTT. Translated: CAISETKGRDQPQHF.

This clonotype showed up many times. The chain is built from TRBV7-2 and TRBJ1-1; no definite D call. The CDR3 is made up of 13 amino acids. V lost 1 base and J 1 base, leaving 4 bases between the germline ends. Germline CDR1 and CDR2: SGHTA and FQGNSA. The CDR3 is CASSLDQNTEAFF. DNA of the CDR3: TGTGCCAGCAGCTTAGACCAGAACACTGAAGCTTTCTTT.

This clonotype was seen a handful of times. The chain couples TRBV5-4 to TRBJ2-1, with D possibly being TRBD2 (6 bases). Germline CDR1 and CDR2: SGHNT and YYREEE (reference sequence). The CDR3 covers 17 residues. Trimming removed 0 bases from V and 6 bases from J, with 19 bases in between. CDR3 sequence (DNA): TGTGCCAGCAGCTTGGCGTCGGGAGCGGATATAATCAATGAGCAGTTCTTC. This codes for CASSLASGADIINEQFF.

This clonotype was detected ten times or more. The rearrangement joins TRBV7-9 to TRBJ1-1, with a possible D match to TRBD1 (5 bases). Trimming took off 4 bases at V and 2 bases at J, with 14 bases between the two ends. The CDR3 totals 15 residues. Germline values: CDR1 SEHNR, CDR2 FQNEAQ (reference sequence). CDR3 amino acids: CASSSNPGPNTEAFF. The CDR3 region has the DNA TGTGCCAGCAGCTCGAATCCGGGACCAAACACTGAAGCTTTCTTT.

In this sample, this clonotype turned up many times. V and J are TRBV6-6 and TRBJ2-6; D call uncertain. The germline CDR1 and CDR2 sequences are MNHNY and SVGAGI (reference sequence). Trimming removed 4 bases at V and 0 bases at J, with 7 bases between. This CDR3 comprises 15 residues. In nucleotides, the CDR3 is TGTGCCAGCAGTTGGCGTAACTCTGGGGCCAACGTCCTGACTTTC. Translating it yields CASSWRNSGANVLTF.

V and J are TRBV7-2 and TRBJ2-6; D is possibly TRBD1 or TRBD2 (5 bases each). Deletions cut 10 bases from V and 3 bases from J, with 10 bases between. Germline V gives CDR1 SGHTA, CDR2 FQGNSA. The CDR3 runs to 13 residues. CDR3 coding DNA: TGTGCCACTGCAGGGAGTGGGGCCAACGTCCTGACTTTC. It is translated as CATAGSGANVLTF.

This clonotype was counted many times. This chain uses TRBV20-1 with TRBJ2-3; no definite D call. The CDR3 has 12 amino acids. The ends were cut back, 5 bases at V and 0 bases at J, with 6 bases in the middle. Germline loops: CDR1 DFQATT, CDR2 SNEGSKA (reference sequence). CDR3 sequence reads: CSAEDSTDTQYF. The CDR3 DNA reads TGCAGTGCTGAGGACAGCACAGATACGCAGTATTTT.

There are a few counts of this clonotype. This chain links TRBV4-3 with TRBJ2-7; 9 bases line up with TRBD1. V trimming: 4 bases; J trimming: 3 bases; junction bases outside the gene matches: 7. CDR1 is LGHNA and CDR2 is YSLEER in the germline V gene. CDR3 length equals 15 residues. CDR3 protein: CASSPGTGSVYEQYF. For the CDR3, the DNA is TGCGCCAGCAGCCCCGGGACAGGGAGTGTCTACGAGCAGTACTTC.

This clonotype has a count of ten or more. CDR3 sequence (DNA): TGTGCCAGCAGCGGAACAGACGGATACGAGCAGTACGTC. Its translation: CASSGTDGYEQYV. V is TRBV7-9 and J is TRBJ2-7; D remains unclear. The V gene lost 5 bases and the J gene lost 4 bases, with 12 bases spanning the gap. CDR3 length equals 13 residues. The germline V gene encodes CDR1 SEHNR and CDR2 FQNEAQ (reference sequence).

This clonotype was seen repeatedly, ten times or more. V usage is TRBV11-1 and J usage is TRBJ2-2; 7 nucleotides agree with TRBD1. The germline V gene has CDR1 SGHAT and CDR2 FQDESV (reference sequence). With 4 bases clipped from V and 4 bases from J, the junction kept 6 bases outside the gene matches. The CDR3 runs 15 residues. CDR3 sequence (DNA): TGTGCCAGCAGCTCGTACAGGGGCGGCACCGGGGAGCTGTTTTTT. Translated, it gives CASSSYRGGTGELFF.